This is a list of T cell receptor beta chains from one sample in a study of radiation and T cells in renal cell carcinoma. Profiling relied on immunoSEQ multiplex PCR, and the TCRdb table lists in-frame clones only, not all of them. The sample includes around 100,000 clones, roughly 88% of them seen just once. The source was blood, collected from a patient whose treatment included radiotherapy and nephrectomy. These receptors were obtained from a man aged 55 to 70 with renal cell carcinoma. Each CDR3 is given with its conserved first and last residue. D genes are given only for firm matches. Size is omitted from some rows. Given values are once, few, many or a class for expanded clones.

>TRBJ2-5|-|-|TRBV19|13
CASSRGMGETQYF
TGTGCCAGTAGTCGGGGAATGGGGGAGACCCAGTACTTC
>TRBJ1-5|-|-|TRBV28|14
CASSPTSGRGAQHF
TGTGCCAGCAGTCCGACAAGCGGGAGGGGGGCCCAGCATTTT
>TRBJ1-3|-|few|TRBV7-9|14
CASSSNYPGNTIYF
TGTGCCAGCAGCTCCAACTACCCCGGAAACACCATATATTTT
>TRBJ1-1|-|-|TRBV5-1|16
CASSLRTAFMNTEAFF
TGCGCCAGCAGCCTCCGGACAGCTTTTATGAACACTGAAGCTTTCTTT
>TRBJ2-2|-|once|TRBV27|17
CASSLKTRPGPTGELFF
TGTGCCAGCAGTTTAAAGACCCGACCGGGACCTACCGGGGAGCTGTTTTTT
>TRBJ2-5|-|-|TRBV18|16
CASSWPGQPGQETQYF
TGTGCCAGCTCCTGGCCGGGACAACCGGGGCAAGAGACCCAGTACTTC
>TRBJ2-5|TRBD2|-|TRBV6-5|13
CASGGGPTGTQYF
TGTGCCTCCGGGGGGGGGCCCACGGGGACCCAGTACTTC
>TRBJ2-3|-|-|TRBV27|22
CASSFRTENYCNRFFSTDTQYF
TGTGCCAGCAGTTTTAGGACAGAAAATTACTGTAACCGTTTTTTCTCCACAGATACGCAGTATTTT
>TRBJ1-4|-|-|TRBV29-1|12
CSVQVTGEKLFF
TGCAGCGTTCAGGTCACAGGGGAAAAACTGTTTTTT
>TRBJ1-2|-|-|TRBV21-1|16
CASRGAGRDTAYGYTF
TGTGCCAGCAGAGGAGCGGGGCGGGACACCGCTTATGGCTACACCTTC
>TRBJ2-7|TRBD2|-|TRBV7-9|14
CASSLLREPEEQYF
TGTGCCAGCAGCTTACTGCGGGAGCCAGAGGAGCAGTACTTC
>TRBJ1-1|-|-|TRBV7-9|14
CASSRTGGSTEAFF
TGTGCCAGCAGCAGGACCGGGGGGTCCACTGAAGCTTTCTTT
>TRBJ2-7|-|-|TRBV9|14
CASSPHRSSYEQYF
TGTGCCAGCAGCCCCCACAGGTCCTCCTACGAGCAGTACTTC
>TRBJ1-1|TRBD1|-|TRBV28|14
CASSSTGGRTEAFF
TGTGCCAGCAGTTCGACAGGGGGCCGGACTGAAGCTTTCTTT
>TRBJ2-7|TRBD1|-|TRBV29-1|14
CSVAGQGNPYEQYF
TGCAGCGTTGCGGGACAGGGGAATCCCTACGAGCAGTACTTC
>TRBJ1-3|TRBD1|-|TRBV27|14
CASKLGGTGNTIYF
TGTGCCAGCAAGTTAGGGGGCACTGGAAACACCATATATTTT
>TRBJ1-1|-|-|TRBV19|12
CASSMRHAEAFF
TGTGCCAGTAGTATGAGACACGCTGAAGCTTTCTTT